The 25 T cell receptor beta chains below all came from one sample that was sequenced in a study of OX40 agonist ivuxolimab in advanced cancers. Sequenced by immunoSEQ multiplex PCR; TCRdb stores in-frame clones only, minus some. The sample yields 90,000 to 100,000 clones, approximately 90% seen once. Source: CD4+ or CD8+ T cells sorted from blood, taken in a trial of the OX40 agonist ivuxolimab. The receptors derive from an adult with an advanced solid tumor such as melanoma, head and neck, liver or kidney cancer.

This clone has a single count. This rearrangement joins TRBV19 to TRBJ2-1, with 13 bases aligning to TRBD2. CDR1 and CDR2 from the germline V gene are LNHDA and SQIVND (reference sequence). The length of the CDR3 is 14 residues. The junction had 5 bases not matched to a gene; V was cut back by 6 bases and J by 9 bases. The DNA of the CDR3 is TGTGCCAGTAGCACTAGCGGGGGGGGTCTTGAGCAGTTCTTC. Protein sequence: CASSTSGGGLEQFF.

This chain connects TRBV4-1 to TRBJ1-1; 9 nucleotides agree with TRBD1. CDR1 and CDR2 from the germline V gene are MGHRA and YSYEKL. V was pared by 3 bases and J by 0 bases, with 17 bases of the junction left unmatched. CDR3 length equals 20 residues. This chain's CDR3 is CASSQRQFSGQGGMNTEAFF. CDR3 in DNA: TGCGCCAGCAGCCAGCGTCAGTTTTCGGGACAGGGCGGGATGAACACTGAAGCTTTCTTT.

The chain uses TRBV14 and TRBJ1-1, with 10 positions matching TRBD1. J lost 4 bases, V lost 4 bases, and 9 bases had no gene match. The CDR3 runs 16 residues. Germline-derived CDR1 and CDR2 are SGHDN and FVKESK. For the CDR3, the DNA is TGTGCCAGCAGCCGGGACAGGGGATTAGTAGGCACTGAAGCTTTCTTT. It specifies CASSRDRGLVGTEAFF. Based on the CDR3 plus reference TRBV14 and TRBJ1-1, the full variable domain is EAGVTQFPSHSVIEKGQTVTLRCDPISGHDNLYWYRRVMGKEIKFLLHFVKESKQDESGMPNNRFLAERTGGTYSTLKVQPAELEDSGVYFCASSRDRGLVGTEAFFGQGTRLTVV.

This clone was found once. This chain links TRBV2 with TRBJ1-5; D is unresolved. Germline V CDR1 and CDR2: SNHLY, FYNNEI. The CDR3 covers 14 residues. Trimming took off 8 bases at V and 0 bases at J, with 11 bases between the two ends. CDR3 residues: CASSPEASNQPQHF. The DNA for the CDR3 is TGTGCCAGCTCCCCAGAGGCTAGCAATCAGCCCCAGCATTTT.

This clone has just one count. The chain couples TRBV5-8 to TRBJ2-5, with 8 bases fitting TRBD1. This CDR3 region has 14 residues. With V trimmed by 1 base and J by 5 bases, 4 bases remained unmatched. From germline, CDR1 is SGHTS and CDR2 YDEGEE. CDR3 nucleotides: TGTGCCAGCAGCTTGCAGGGGGCGGGGGAGACCCAGTACTTC. Its translation is CASSLQGAGETQYF.

V and J are TRBV9 and TRBJ2-1; TRBD2 aligns across 8 bases. The CDR3 extends over 15 amino acids. V was pared by 4 bases and J by 5 bases, with 8 bases of the junction left unmatched. Germline V gives CDR1 SGDLS, CDR2 YYNGEE. The CDR3 loop reads CASSPLGLENNEQFF. The CDR3 region has the DNA TGTGCCAGCAGCCCGTTGGGACTAGAAAACAATGAGCAGTTCTTC.

This rearrangement joins TRBV5-1 to TRBJ2-3, with TRBD1 matching over 8 bases. V gave up 4 bases and J gave up 3 bases; unmatched junction bases: 13. Germline CDR1 is SGHRS and CDR2 is YFSETQ. The CDR3 is 17 residues long. The CDR3 protein is CASSRDRGARVTDTQYF. In DNA, the CDR3 is TGCGCCAGCAGCAGAGACAGGGGCGCCCGGGTTACAGATACGCAGTATTTT.

The chain recombines TRBV28 with TRBJ1-2, with 7 positions matching TRBD1. The CDR3 contains 13 residues. CDR1 and CDR2 from the germline V gene are MDHEN and SYDVKM. With 9 bases clipped from V and 6 bases from J, the junction kept 10 bases outside the gene matches. In DNA, the CDR3 is TGTGCCAGTTCGGGACAGTCTATTCATGGCTACACCTTC. Translated, it gives CASSGQSIHGYTF.

The gene calls are TRBV15 and TRBJ1-2; D call uncertain. CDR1 is LNHNV and CDR2 is YYDKDF in the germline V gene (reference sequence). This CDR3 comprises 13 residues. Trimming removed 4 bases from V and 3 bases from J, with 9 bases in between. The CDR3 DNA sequence: TGTGCCACCAGCATCAGAAGGGACTATGGCTACACCTTC. This codes for CATSIRRDYGYTF.

This chain uses TRBV12-5 with TRBJ1-5; D gene uncertain. The CDR3 contains 13 residues. Germline V CDR1 and CDR2: LGHNT, FRNRAP. V was trimmed by 10 bases and J by 0 bases, leaving 10 bases between them. CDR3: CATGRDSNQPQHF. In nucleotides, the CDR3 is TGTGCTACCGGCCGGGATAGCAATCAGCCCCAGCATTTT.

The CDR3 DNA follows: TGCGCCAGCAGCGGGGGCGTAGGGGTAGATACGCAGTATTTT. It encodes CASSGGVGVDTQYF. This chain links TRBV5-1 with TRBJ2-3, with D tentatively TRBD1 (6 bases). The germline V gene has CDR1 SGHRS and CDR2 YFSETQ. The CDR3 runs 14 residues. The V gene lost 4 bases and the J gene lost 5 bases, with 14 bases spanning the gap.

V usage is TRBV11-1 and J usage is TRBJ2-1; D gene uncertain. The germline V gene has CDR1 SGHAT and CDR2 FQDESV (reference sequence). This CDR3 is 12 amino acids long. V was cut by 0 bases and J by 9 bases, with 6 bases left in between. CDR3 sequence (DNA): TGTGCCAGCAGCTTAGCTTCGGGTGAGCAGTTCTTC. Amino acids: CASSLASGEQFF.

The V call is TRBV6-1, the J call TRBJ1-5; maybe TRBD1 (6 bases). The germline V and J ends were trimmed by 7 bases and 3 bases, with 13 bases remaining between them. This CDR3 spans 14 amino acids. Germline V gene data show CDR1 as MNHNS and CDR2 as SASEGT. CDR3 nucleotide sequence: TGTGCCAGCAACTGGCACAGGGCCAATCAGCCCCAGCATTTT. This gives the protein CASNWHRANQPQHF.

The gene calls are TRBV5-1 and TRBJ2-2, with 7 bases matching TRBD2. Germline V gives CDR1 SGHRS, CDR2 YFSETQ. V lost 4 bases, J lost 0 bases, and 3 bases stayed unmatched. The CDR3 is 15 residues long. CDR3 sequence reads: CASSPGGTNTGELFF. The CDR3 DNA reads as TGCGCCAGCAGCCCCGGGGGGACGAACACCGGGGAGCTGTTTTTT.

CDR3 bases: TGTGCCAGTAGTTTGGGTGGCGGGCTATACAATGAGCAGTTCTTC. Its translation: CASSLGGGLYNEQFF. The chain employs TRBV19 and TRBJ2-1; tentative D call: TRBD2 (5 bases). Looked up from germline, CDR1 is LNHDA and CDR2 is SQIVND (reference sequence). CDR3 length: 15 amino acids. V was clipped by 5 bases and J by 4 bases, with 15 bases between them.

This clone was seen a handful of times. The genes are TRBV12-5 and TRBJ2-7; 7 bases agree with TRBD2. J lost 4 bases, V lost 4 bases, and 13 bases had no gene match. The CDR3 extends over 16 amino acids. The germline CDR1 and CDR2 sequences are LGHNT and FRNRAP. The CDR3: CASGSPSAGNEYEQYV. The CDR3 nucleotides read TGTGCTAGTGGTTCCCCCTCAGCGGGGAACGAGTACGAGCAGTACGTC.

This clone has only one observation. The chain couples TRBV7-3 to TRBJ2-2; tentative D call: TRBD1 (5 bases). The CDR3 is 15 amino acids. V dropped 5 bases and J dropped 1 base, with 11 bases sitting between them. Germline values: CDR1 SGHTA, CDR2 FQGTGA. In nucleotides, the CDR3 is TGTGCCAGCAGCCCCCAGGGCCTGAACACCGGGGAGCTGTTTTTT. Residues: CASSPQGLNTGELFF.

The chain employs TRBV7-2 and TRBJ1-4; TRBD1 matches at 9 bases. Germline CDR1 and CDR2: SGHTA and FQGNSA. The length of the CDR3 is 14 residues. V lost 6 bases to trimming and J lost 5 bases; unmatched junction nucleotides: 4. This CDR3 is CASRLTGGNEKLFF. The CDR3 DNA is TGTGCCAGCAGACTAACAGGGGGCAATGAAAAACTGTTTTTT.

This clone was seen once. The chain uses TRBV2 and TRBJ1-2; D unresolved. The CDR3 sequence is 12 residues long. V gave up 6 bases and J gave up 7 bases, with 12 bases separating them. Per the germline V gene, CDR1 is SNHLY and CDR2 is FYNNEI. As DNA, the CDR3 is TGTGCCAGCAGCGTCATCGGAGGTGGCTACACCTTC. As protein: CASSVIGGGYTF.

This clone has only one observation. The rearrangement joins TRBV6-1 to TRBJ1-1; D perhaps matches TRBD1 (5 bases). Germline values: CDR1 MNHNS, CDR2 SASEGT. Trimming cost V 4 bases and J 5 bases, with 14 bases left between them. The CDR3 consists of 14 residues. The CDR3 sequence: CASSGAGRGTEAFF. The CDR3 DNA follows: TGTGCCAGCAGTGGTGCAGGGCGGGGAACTGAAGCTTTCTTT.

The chain has TRBV5-6 and TRBJ2-7, with TRBD2 matching 9 bases. The CDR3 extends over 15 amino acids. Trimming at V came to 5 bases and at J to 9 bases, leaving 15 bases not matched to a gene. CDR1 and CDR2 (germline): SGHDT, YYEEEE. Here the CDR3 DNA reads TGTGCCAGCAGACCATACGGGACTAGCTCTTTTCGGCAGTACGTC. This translates into CASRPYGTSSFRQYV.

The genes are TRBV2 and TRBJ1-1; D is perhaps TRBD1 (6 bases). The V and J ends lost 6 bases and 6 bases respectively, with 20 bases between them. CDR3 length: 15 residues. Germline CDR1 is SNHLY and CDR2 is FYNNEI. CDR3 protein: CASRWGATGNPEAFF. Written as DNA, the CDR3 is TGTGCCAGCAGGTGGGGGGCGACAGGTAATCCTGAAGCTTTCTTT.

The chain has TRBV18 and TRBJ2-7; 8 bases are shared with TRBD2. The CDR3 has 15 amino acids. Trimming at V came to 2 bases and at J to 2 bases, leaving 5 bases not matched to a gene. CDR1 and CDR2 from the germline V gene are KGHSH and LQKENI. The CDR3 loop is CASSPGGGRTYEQYF. The CDR3 coding sequence is TGTGCCAGCTCACCAGGGGGCGGGAGGACCTACGAGCAGTACTTC.

This chain uses TRBV27 with TRBJ2-1; D not certain. Germline CDR1 and CDR2: MNHEY and SMNVEV (reference sequence). The CDR3 is 16 amino acids. The V gene lost 6 bases and the J gene lost 12 bases, with 27 bases spanning the gap. The chain's CDR3 is CASSPSQVYPTMRQFF. The CDR3 DNA reads TGTGCCAGCAGCCCATCTCAGGTTTACCCGACAATGAGGCAGTTCTTC.

This clone was observed once. The V and J genes are TRBV11-2 and TRBJ1-2, with D possibly being TRBD1 (5 bases). The germline CDR1 and CDR2 sequences are SGHAT and FQNNGV. V lost 5 bases to trimming and J lost 4 bases, with 14 bases between them. The CDR3 has 14 amino acids. Here the CDR3 reads CASSPRAGLYGYTF. Here the CDR3 DNA reads TGTGCCAGCAGCCCCAGGGCGGGTCTCTATGGCTACACCTTC.